The TCR beta chain under discussion was sequenced for a study of CDR3 diversity in severe acne. Each CDR3 protein gets one entry after TCRdb re-called the PCR reads with MiXCR. Among approximately 90,000 distinct CDR3 sequences listed, 45% to 50% were seen once. Input material: blood. The source is a male donor with severe acne vulgaris.

CDR3 DNA: TGTGCCACCAGTGACCCTACTAGCACAGATACGCAGTATTTT. Protein sequence: CATSDPTSTDTQYF. This chain links TRBV24-1 with TRBJ2-3; D not certain. The germline V gene has CDR1 KGHDR and CDR2 SFDVKD. Trimming took off 4 bases at V and 0 bases at J, with 7 bases between the two ends. CDR3 length: 14 amino acids.